This TCR beta chain derives from a study of blood T cell repertoires in COVID-19. Study-wide background: T cells, B-cell-depleted T cells, or PBMCs provided the cDNA or gDNA that served as material.

Methods used by the authors: Amplifying reference gene primers gave estimates of nucleated cell counts. Sequenced by immunoSEQ multiplex PCR; TCRdb stores in-frame clones only, minus some. That table supplies the V and J calls and clone size; D and trimming were determined from the DNA. The table lists about 150,000 clones, over 80% of them singletons. The source is a man in his fifties who had recovered from COVID-19. Sequencing used peripheral blood.

The CDR3 sequence is CASSHGQGSQPQHF. The DNA for the CDR3 is TGTGCCAGCAGCCACGGACAGGGTAGTCAGCCCCAGCATTTT. This rearrangement joins TRBV3-1 (or the pseudogene TRBV3-2) to TRBJ1-5, with TRBD1 matching 8 bases. Germline V lookup: CDR1 LGHDT, CDR2 YNNKEL (reference sequence). With 3 bases clipped from V and 6 bases from J, the junction kept 4 bases outside the gene matches. This CDR3 spans 14 amino acids.